The 29 T cell receptor beta chains in this list originate from one sample, sequenced in a study of molecular identifiers for immune sequencing clone quantification listed by TCRdb under 2018. Libraries were made using PCR. The sequencer listed for this sample is NextSeq 500. TCRdb reworked the public reads: Q25 trimming with fastp, MiXCR clone assembly, productive beta chains retained. Each CDR3 protein gets just one entry, which takes the most common genes and DNA from the rows behind it. The sample table contains about half a million distinct CDR3 sequences; only one count was recorded for under 30% of them. Around 0.8% of the sample is in the top ten clones. Sequences were obtained from naive CD8+ T cells from blood, with Jurkat cell RNA spiked in. The intended sense of this specimen's cell subset or site label: FACS-sorted CD8+CD4-CCR7+CD45RA+ naive T cells. Receptors were obtained from a human donor in good health. Some libraries in this study had Jurkat cell RNA spiked in.

This clonotype was found many times. The chain carries TRBV12-3 or TRBV12-4 and TRBJ2-2; D gene ambiguous. V was cut by 6 bases and J by 1 base, with 9 bases left in between. There are 14 residues in the CDR3. The CDR3 sequence is CASRPTENTGELFF. In nucleotides, the CDR3 is TGTGCCAGCAGACCTACAGAGAACACCGGGGAGCTGTTTTTT.

There are a few counts of this clonotype. This chain connects TRBV4-1 to TRBJ2-1, with D maybe TRBD2 (6 bases). Germline CDR1 reads MGHRA; CDR2 reads YSYEKL. The V end lost 0 bases, the J end lost 8 bases, and 23 bases lay between the germline ends. The CDR3 totals 18 residues. CDR3 sequence reads: CASSQDDGWRELVDEQFF. The CDR3 region has the DNA TGCGCCAGCAGCCAAGATGACGGGTGGAGGGAGTTGGTCGATGAGCAGTTCTTC.

As concerns this clonotype: One end of the junction fails to match germline, which may point to a read error. This rearrangement joins TRBV2 to TRBJ2-7; 11 bases line up with TRBD2. The CDR3 is made up of 15 amino acids. The V gene's germline CDR1 is SNHLY and CDR2 FYNNEI. CDR3 sequence: CSSSKPSGGSYEQYF. The CDR3, as DNA: TGTTCCAGCAGTAAACCTAGCGGGGGGTCCTACGAGCAGTACTTC.

This sequence joins TRBV10-1 and TRBJ2-3; no firm D call. V lost 4 bases to trimming and J lost 2 bases, with 13 bases between them. The CDR3 consists of 15 residues. Germline V gene data show CDR1 as WNHNN and CDR2 as SYGVQD (reference sequence). DNA for the CDR3: TGCGCCAGCAGTGGGGGTAGTCTGATCACAGATACGCAGTATTTT. It yields the protein CASSGGSLITDTQYF.

This clonotype was recorded at least ten times. The V and J genes are TRBV5-6 and TRBJ2-3; 12 positions match TRBD2. Per the germline V gene, CDR1 is SGHDT and CDR2 is YYEEEE. The junction had 4 bases not matched to a gene; V was cut back by 4 bases and J by 4 bases. This CDR3 spans 15 amino acids. In DNA, the CDR3 is TGTGCCAGCAGCCACTGGACTAGCGGGGCAGATACGCAGTATTTT. Residues: CASSHWTSGADTQYF.

This clonotype was seen only a few times. The rearrangement joins TRBV21-1 to TRBJ2-5; the DNA was not compared with TRBD2, the D call given in the table. TRBV21-1 is listed as a pseudogene. CDR3 length: 19 amino acids. The CDR3 is CASSLQGTVAYLDQETQYF. The CDR3 DNA reads as TGTGCCAGCAGCCTTCAAGGGACTGTCGCCTACCTCGACCAAGAGACCCAGTACTTC.

This clonotype was counted between two and nine times. The J gene is TRBJ2-7, the V gene TRBV28; 8 positions agree with TRBD1. V shed 6 bases, J shed 3 bases, and the junction held 7 bases outside the gene matches. The CDR3 totals 14 residues. Germline V lookup: CDR1 MDHEN, CDR2 SYDVKM. DNA of the CDR3: TGTGCCAGCAGCACAGGGGGTCACTTCTACGAGCAGTACTTC. Protein product: CASSTGGHFYEQYF.

In this sample, this clonotype turned up many times. This rearrangement joins TRBV5-6 to TRBJ2-7, with unresolved D. Trimming removed 0 bases from V and 6 bases from J, with 16 bases in between. Germline lookup yields CDR1 SGHDT and CDR2 YYEEEE. This CDR3 is built from 15 residues. The CDR3 DNA follows: TGTGCCAGCAGCTTGGCGGCGGCAGGAATCTCCGAGCAGTACTTC. As protein: CASSLAAAGISEQYF.

The CDR3 protein is CARGRSPGYLDTEAFF. CDR3 nucleotide sequence: TGTGCCCGCGGCCGTTCCCCTGGATACTTGGACACTGAAGCTTTCTTT. The chain is built from TRBV7-2 and TRBJ1-1; D gene uncertain. Trimming took off 11 bases at V and 3 bases at J, with 25 bases between the two ends. The CDR3 consists of 16 residues. Germline CDR1 is SGHTA and CDR2 is FQGNSA.

This clonotype has ten or more counts. This rearrangement joins TRBV7-9 to TRBJ2-1; D is possibly TRBD2 (5 bases). Trimming cost V 1 base and J 9 bases, with 13 bases left between them. Per germline, CDR1 SEHNR and CDR2 FQNEAQ (reference sequence). CDR3 length equals 14 residues. In DNA, the CDR3 is TGTGCCAGCAGCTTAGTGGTACCGGGAACTGAGCAGTTCTTC. Translation gives CASSLVVPGTEQFF.

This clonotype came up a few times. The chain recombines TRBV4-1 with TRBJ1-4; D not resolved. V was trimmed by 1 base and J by 8 bases, leaving 8 bases between them. The length of the CDR3 is 13 residues. Germline V CDR1 and CDR2: MGHRA, YSYEKL. CDR3 amino acids: CASSQASGEKLFF. The DNA of the CDR3 is TGCGCCAGCAGCCAAGCTTCGGGGGAAAAACTGTTTTTT.

V usage is TRBV29-1 and J usage is TRBJ1-2, with D possibly TRBD1 on 6 matching bases. This CDR3 comprises 13 residues. V lost 6 bases and J 5 bases, leaving 16 bases between the germline ends. CDR1 is SQVTM, CDR2 ANQGSEA, per germline. The CDR3 loop reads CSVADGTQYGYTF. Written as DNA, the CDR3 is TGCAGCGTCGCCGATGGGACACAGTATGGCTACACCTTC.

The chain recombines TRBV7-2 with TRBJ2-7; 7 bases line up with TRBD1. In germline, CDR1 is SGHTA, CDR2 FQGNSA. The junction had 5 bases not matched to a gene; V was cut back by 5 bases and J by 4 bases. The CDR3 has 13 residues. In DNA form, the CDR3 reads TGTGCCAGCAGCCTAACGACAGGGTACGAGCAGTACTTC. It translates to CASSLTTGYEQYF.

Comment on this clonotype: At one of its ends the junction is not consistent with the germline gene, which may arise from a read error. The chain is built from TRBV27 and TRBJ2-7; D gene unclear. CDR1 is MNHEY and CDR2 is SMNVEV in the germline V gene (reference sequence). This CDR3 region has 13 residues. CDR3 sequence: CASRSRAAYAQYF. CDR3 sequence (DNA): TGTGCCAGCCGTTCCCGCGCGGCGTACGCGCAGTACTTC.

For this clonotype: This may stem from a read error, because a much larger clone lies one nucleotide away. The genes are TRBV4-3 and TRBJ2-5, with TRBD1 matching over 7 bases. The CDR3 is 15 residues long. Trimming took 0 bases from V and 7 from J; bases not matched to a gene: 8. The germline V gene has CDR1 LGHNA and CDR2 YSLEER. The CDR3: CASSQETGAGGTQYF. The CDR3 DNA follows: TGCGCCAGCAGCCAAGAAACAGGGGCAGGAGGGACCCAGTACTTC.

Only one count was recorded for this clonotype. Being one base from a much bigger clone, this may be a read error. This sequence joins TRBV24-1 and TRBJ2-2, with D perhaps given as TRBD1 or TRBD2 (5 bases each). Between the trimmed V and J ends, which lost 12 bases and 3 bases, there was a span of 16 bases. There are 14 residues in the CDR3. Germline V gives CDR1 KGHDR, CDR2 SFDVKD. The CDR3 DNA is TGTGCCCCCAACGGGGCGCGGGACACCGGGGAGCTGTTTTTT. Its translation is CAPNGARDTGELFF.

This clonotype was recorded a few times. This rearrangement joins TRBV7-9 to TRBJ2-2, with TRBD1 as a possible D gene (6 bases). This CDR3 comprises 16 residues. The germline V and J ends were trimmed by 5 bases and 0 bases, with 13 bases remaining between them. Germline CDR1 is SEHNR and CDR2 is FQNEAQ (reference sequence). This chain's CDR3 is CASSARQDANTGELFF. CDR3 nucleotides: TGTGCCAGCAGCGCGCGACAGGACGCGAACACCGGGGAGCTGTTTTTT.

This clonotype turned up a few times. V usage is TRBV7-6 and J usage is TRBJ1-3; D possibly corresponds to TRBD1 (6 bases). The V and J ends lost 5 bases and 4 bases respectively, with 18 bases between them. Looked up from germline, CDR1 is SGHVS and CDR2 is FNYEAQ. The CDR3 contains 16 residues. The CDR3 DNA is TGTGCCAGCAGCCCGGGGGGCAGACCGCAAGGAAACACCATATATTTT. Translation: CASSPGGRPQGNTIYF.

Remarks on this clonotype: A much larger clone differs from this one at a single base, so this may be a read error. This chain links TRBV28 with TRBJ1-5; no definite D call. The V and J ends lost 6 bases and 11 bases respectively, with 26 bases between them. The CDR3 has 16 amino acids. The germline V gene has CDR1 MDHEN and CDR2 SYDVKM. The DNA for the CDR3 is TGTGCCAGCAGGCAACGGGGAGGTTTATCACGGCAGACCCAGCATTTT. Its translation: CASRQRGGLSRQTQHF.

The V gene is TRBV15, the J gene TRBJ2-3; D gene uncertain. The better agreement between TRBJ1-5 and the DNA end casts doubt on the J call. This CDR3 comprises 16 residues. Germline V gives CDR1 LNHNV, CDR2 YYDKDF (reference sequence). The CDR3: CATSRKAGLHTDTQHF. The CDR3 DNA follows: TGTGCCACCAGCAGGAAAGCGGGATTACACACAGATACGCAGCATTTT.

In regard to this clonotype: This may be a read error, as it is one base from a much larger clone. The rearrangement links TRBV5-5 to TRBJ1-1; weak D call: TRBD1 (5 bases). This CDR3 is 15 amino acids long. The germline V gene encodes CDR1 SGHKS and CDR2 YYEKEE (reference sequence). V was trimmed by 0 bases and J by 10 bases, leaving 19 bases between them. CDR3 amino acids: CASSLGQGEWGGAFF. For the CDR3, the DNA is TGTGCCAGCAGCTTGGGGCAGGGAGAATGGGGTGGAGCTTTCTTT.

On this clonotype: A much larger clonotype is one base distant, so this may be a read error. This chain uses TRBV19 with TRBJ1-5, with D possibly TRBD1 on 5 matching bases. V was pared by 6 bases and J by 8 bases, with 17 bases between. This CDR3 comprises 14 residues. Germline values: CDR1 LNHDA, CDR2 SQIVND (reference sequence). In nucleotides, the CDR3 is TGTGCCAGTAGCCGGGGGTCTATGTGCGAGCCCCAGCATTTT. Its protein product is CASSRGSMCEPQHF.

CDR3 in DNA: TGTGCCGGCCGAGGAGGGGGCCGTAACACTGAAGCTTTCTTT. Translating gives CAGRGGGRNTEAFF. The J gene is TRBJ1-1, the V gene TRBV6-1; 7 bases map to TRBD1. This CDR3 contains 14 residues. CDR1 and CDR2 from the germline V gene are MNHNS and SASEGT. Trimming removed 11 bases from V and 2 bases from J; junction bases left unmatched: 11.

The chain joins TRBV9 to TRBJ2-2; D possibly corresponds to TRBD1 (5 bases). Germline V gene lookup returns CDR1 SGDLS and CDR2 YYNGEE. Deletions cut 3 bases from V and 0 bases from J, with 12 bases between. This CDR3 has 16 residues. DNA for the CDR3: TGTGCCAGCAGCGAGGCAGGGTTCGCGAACACCGGGGAGCTGTTTTTT. As protein: CASSEAGFANTGELFF.

The chain carries TRBV18 and TRBJ2-7; 9 bases line up with TRBD1. After removal of 3 bases from V and 6 bases from J, the junction contained 3 bases not matched to a gene. Germline-derived CDR1 and CDR2 are KGHSH and LQKENI. The CDR3 totals 13 residues. For the CDR3, the DNA is TGTGCCAGCTCACCCGACAGGGGGTCCGAGCAGTACTTC. Encoded protein: CASSPDRGSEQYF. Combining the CDR3 with reference TRBV18 and TRBJ2-7 gives the whole variable domain NAGVMQNPRHLVRRRGQEARLRCSPMKGHSHVYWYRQLPEEGLKFMVYLQKENIIDESGMPKERFSAEFPKEGPSILRIQQVVRGDSAAYFCASSPDRGSEQYFGPGTRLTVT.

At least ten counts were recorded for this clonotype. V and J are TRBV27 and TRBJ1-2; D not certain. V lost 2 bases and J lost 2, with 9 bases in between. The CDR3 extends over 14 amino acids. The germline CDR1 and CDR2 sequences are MNHEY and SMNVEV (reference sequence). Here the CDR3 reads CASSLRQTNYGYTF. As DNA, the CDR3 is TGTGCCAGCAGTTTAAGACAAACGAACTATGGCTACACCTTC.

The rearrangement joins TRBV7-9 to TRBJ1-1; 8 positions match TRBD1. Germline loops: CDR1 SEHNR, CDR2 FQNEAQ (reference sequence). The CDR3 loop spans 15 amino acids. Unmatched junction bases numbered 6, after V lost 3 bases and J lost 3 bases. The CDR3: CASSFLQGVYTEAFF. In nucleotides, the CDR3 is TGTGCCAGCAGCTTCCTACAGGGGGTTTACACTGAAGCTTTCTTT.

This clonotype was observed a few times. The gene calls are TRBV15 and TRBJ2-3, with TRBD2 matching over 13 bases. The CDR3 runs 17 residues. Germline lookup yields CDR1 LNHNV and CDR2 YYDKDF (reference sequence). V shed 1 base and J 2 bases; nucleotides not matched to a gene: 3. The CDR3 reads CATSRVGTSGDTDTQYF. CDR3 in DNA: TGTGCCACCAGCAGAGTGGGGACTAGCGGGGACACAGATACGCAGTATTTT. Complete variable domain (other parts from reference TRBV15 and TRBJ2-3): DAMVIQNPRYQVTQFGKPVTLSCSQTLNHNVMYWYQQKSSQAPKLLFHYYDKDFNNEADTPDNFQSRRPNTSFCFLDIRSPGLGDTAMYLCATSRVGTSGDTDTQYFGPGTRLTVL.

A note on this clonotype: A far more abundant clone sits one base away, making this likely a read error. The chain carries TRBV7-8 and TRBJ2-7; 10 nucleotides align to TRBD2. Germline V gene lookup returns CDR1 SGHVS and CDR2 FQNEAQ. The CDR3 loop spans 13 amino acids. The CDR3 nucleotides are TGTGCCAGCAGCTCTAGCGGGGGCTACGCGCAGTACTTC. It encodes CASSSSGGYAQYF.